Described below is a single T cell receptor beta chain sequence and its context. This clonotype was seen repeatedly, ten times or more. No antigen is known for it. It has no much larger one-base neighbor in the sample; base qualities were not kept. Library prep was done by 5' RACE. Sequenced on a NextSeq 500. To correct for sequencing error and PCR bias, the TCR library protocol tagged individual cDNA molecules with unique molecular identifiers. TCR alpha and beta chains were both sequenced, and the abundances of alpha and beta sequences in each sample were closely correlated with each other. Concerning the study's data processing: Decombinator V4 was used to perform V gene, J gene and CDR3 annotation of TCR sequences. Expanded TCRs were defined as changing significantly between any two time points under a Poisson model with p below 0.0001. TCR abundances were normalised to the total number of TCRs sequenced in each sample and reported as counts per million. VDJdb, accessed on 1 November 2021, was searched for TCRs annotated for CMV, EBV and SARS-CoV-2, and TCRs annotated for more than one antigen were excluded. Using fastp at Q25 and MiXCR, TCRdb reprocessed the public reads and kept productive beta chains. Rows are unified per CDR3 protein, each entry keeping the most common DNA and genes. The V and J calls reflect TCRdb's pipeline rather than the authors' work. The sample has approximately 70,000 distinct CDR3 sequences on record, roughly 4.7% of them singletons. The leading ten clones occupy 7.3% of the sample.

This sample stems from a study of early T cells in non-severe SARS-CoV-2 infection (dated by TCRdb to the early 2020s). Study-level background: Because TCR sequencing was done on bulk RNA from unsorted whole blood, the alpha and beta chains could not be paired. What the study reported, not specific to this receptor: VDJdb matching was skewed toward anti-spike CD8 responses and likely underestimated virus-specific expansions, missing private and CD4 specificities.

Set within a cohort of healthcare workers in London, UK, this nested case-control study involved weekly PCR testing of nasopharyngeal swabs along with blood sampling. Healthcare workers were recruited between 23 and 31 March 2020, during the week of the UK lockdown, and were followed weekly for up to 16 weeks. The source was whole blood, collected at baseline. The receptor was isolated from an adult who was a healthcare worker with PCR-confirmed SARS-CoV-2 infection or an uninfected control (not recorded which).

CDR3 reads: CASSFGTPSYNEQFF. The nucleotide sequence is given as TGCGCCAGCAGCTTCGGGACGCCTTCCTACAATGAGCAGTTCTTC. The V gene is TRBV5-1 and the J gene is TRBJ2-1; the D call is possibly TRBD1 or TRBD2, each sharing 5 bases. Between the V and J ends, shortened by 2 bases and 1 base respectively, the junction contains 10 bases. From a lookup of the germline V gene, CDR1 and CDR2 are SGHRS and YFSETQ. Reading from cysteine to phenylalanine, the CDR3 counts 15 amino acids. Only the CDR3 region is kept as DNA, spanning 45 bases read in frame from base 1.